This T cell receptor (beta chain) comes out of a study of blood T cell repertoires in COVID-19. Study details: Sources were T cells, B-cell-depleted T cells, or PBMCs; the material itself was cDNA or gDNA.

The CDR3 loop spans 15 amino acids. Germline assignment: CDR1 SGHVS and CDR2 FQNEAQ. Losses at the gene ends were 5 bases for V and 8 bases for J; bases not matched to a gene: 9. Assay: immunoSEQ multiplex PCR; the TCRdb copy retains only in-frame clones and omits some. This table has some 340,000 clones, 85% to 95% appearing once. Cohort placement rested on clinical history that participants reported themselves. Exposed participants encountered a COVID-19 case during the 2 weeks preceding study entry. The chain employs TRBV7-8 and TRBJ2-3; 11 bases line up with TRBD2. This clonotype was obtained from a woman between 25 and 40 years old who had been exposed to COVID-19. Sequenced material: PBMCs or T cells enriched from blood (not recorded which). CDR3: CASSTASGGFGTQYF. CDR3 nucleotide sequence: TGTGCCAGCAGCACGGCTAGCGGGGGGTTCGGTACGCAGTATTTT.